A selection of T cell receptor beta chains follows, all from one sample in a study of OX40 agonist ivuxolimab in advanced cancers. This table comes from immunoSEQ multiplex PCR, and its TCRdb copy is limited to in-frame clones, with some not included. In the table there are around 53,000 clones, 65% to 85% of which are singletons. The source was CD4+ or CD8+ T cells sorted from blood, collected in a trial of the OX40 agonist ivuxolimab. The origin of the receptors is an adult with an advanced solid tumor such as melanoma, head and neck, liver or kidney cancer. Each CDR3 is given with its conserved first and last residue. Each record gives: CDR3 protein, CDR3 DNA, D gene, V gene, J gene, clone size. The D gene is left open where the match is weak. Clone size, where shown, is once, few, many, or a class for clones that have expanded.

CASSDQKWGGTYEQYF	TGTGCCAGCAGCGACCAGAAGTGGGGGGGCACCTACGAGCAGTACTTC	-	TRBV5-5	TRBJ2-7	-
CASSRSYQETQYF	TGTGCCAGCAGCCGCTCCTACCAAGAGACCCAGTACTTC	-	TRBV11-2	TRBJ2-5	-
CASSLRTGDEDTQYF	TGTGCCAGCAGCTTAAGGACGGGGGACGAAGATACGCAGTATTTT	-	TRBV7-2	TRBJ2-3	-
CASSPAAGAQGDTQYF	TGTGCCAGCAGCCCGGCAGCGGGGGCCCAAGGAGATACGCAGTATTTT	TRBD2	TRBV7-2	TRBJ2-3	-
CASSLVGGNQPQHF	TGTGCCAGCAGCTTAGTAGGCGGAAATCAGCCCCAGCATTTT	-	TRBV7-2	TRBJ1-5	-
CASSLTPKGGYTF	TGTGCCAGCAGTTTAACACCGAAAGGGGGCTACACCTTC	-	TRBV27	TRBJ1-2	-
CSVESFSGANVLTF	TGCAGCGTTGAGAGCTTCTCTGGGGCCAACGTCCTGACTTTC	-	TRBV29-1	TRBJ2-6	-
CASGLGTGFNEQYF	TGTGCTAGTGGTTTGGGGACAGGGTTTAACGAGCAGTACTTC	TRBD1	TRBV12-5	TRBJ2-7	-
CSVETVGETQYF	TGCAGCGTTGAGACCGTTGGAGAGACCCAGTACTTC	-	TRBV29-1	TRBJ2-5	-
CASSPLSGMGASPLHF	TGCGCCAGCAGCCCGTTGTCGGGGATGGGAGCTTCACCCCTCCACTTT	-	TRBV5-1	TRBJ1-6	-
CASAMGGGRSSYNEQFF	TGTGCCAGCGCCATGGGCGGGGGGAGGAGCTCCTACAATGAGCAGTTCTTC	TRBD2	TRBV11-3	TRBJ2-1	-
CASSKRQVLSYEQYF	TGTGCCAGCAGTAAACGACAGGTACTGTCCTACGAGCAGTACTTC	-	TRBV2	TRBJ2-7	-
CASSFLGFGTGGGQPQHF	TGTGCCAGCAGTTTTCTTGGGTTCGGGACAGGGGGCGGTCAGCCCCAGCATTTT	TRBD1	TRBV28	TRBJ1-5	-
CASSSGVNEQYF	TGTGCCAGCAGTTCGGGAGTGAACGAGCAGTACTTC	-	TRBV28	TRBJ2-7	-
CASWAARAGTLFYSNQPQHF	TGTGCCAGCTGGGCCGCTAGGGCAGGGACCTTGTTTTATAGCAATCAGCCCCAGCATTTT	-	TRBV28	TRBJ1-5	-
CASSSTGVEAFF	TGTGCCAGCAGCTCGACAGGGGTTGAAGCTTTCTTT	TRBD1	TRBV7-9	TRBJ1-1	once
CASLGLVEDTQYF	TGTGCCAGCCTCGGACTAGTTGAAGATACGCAGTATTTT	TRBD2	TRBV6-6	TRBJ2-3	-
CASSLTYTGELFF	TGTGCCAGCAGCTTAACTTACACCGGGGAGCTGTTTTTT	-	TRBV7-3	TRBJ2-2	-
CSVLAHTGELFF	TGCAGCGTCCTAGCACACACCGGGGAGCTGTTTTTT	-	TRBV29-1	TRBJ2-2	-
CASNLSGGAKNIQYF	TGTGCCAGCAACCTTAGCGGGGGGGCCAAAAACATTCAGTACTTC	TRBD2	TRBV6-1	TRBJ2-4	-
CASSSTPGPRDTEAFF	TGCGCCAGCAGCTCAACACCGGGCCCCCGAGACACTGAAGCTTTCTTT	-	TRBV5-1	TRBJ1-1	-
CAISEAFYEQYF	TGTGCCATCAGTGAGGCCTTCTACGAGCAGTACTTC	-	TRBV10-3	TRBJ2-7	-
CASGLVASETQYF	TGTGCCAGCGGCCTAGTGGCGTCAGAGACCCAGTACTTC	-	TRBV28	TRBJ2-5	once
CASSVNAGYEQYF	TGTGCCAGCAGTGTAAACGCAGGGTACGAGCAGTACTTC	-	TRBV2	TRBJ2-7	-
CASSLISRGTEAFF	TGTGCCAGCAGTTTAATCAGCCGGGGCACTGAAGCTTTCTTT	-	TRBV28	TRBJ1-1	-
CASSGRSGSGFTGELFF	TGTGCCAGCAGCGGGCGAAGCGGGAGTGGGTTCACCGGGGAGCTGTTTTTT	TRBD2	TRBV7-3	TRBJ2-2	once
CAISGRLGGTRDYEQYF	TGTGCCATCAGTGGGCGCTTGGGGGGGACAAGGGACTACGAGCAGTACTTC	-	TRBV10-3	TRBJ2-7	-